These 28 T cell receptor beta chains came from one sample sequenced in a study of Graves' ophthalmopathy and Graves' hyperthyroidism. Researchers took RNA transcripts and amplified TCR beta CDR3 regions from them. Investigators did first-round RT-PCR with HTBI primers, then second-round multiplex PCR. Using its own MiXCR run on the multiplex PCR reads, TCRdb lists one record per CDR3 protein. Of 200,000 to 250,000 distinct CDR3 sequences in the sample, around 30% were seen once. Sequenced input: peripheral blood. All receptors derive from a man aged 50-60 years with Graves' ophthalmopathy.

In its sample, this clonotype was seen many times. The chain uses TRBV15 and TRBJ2-3; no firm D call. The V and J ends lost 8 bases and 0 bases respectively, with 12 bases between them. Germline V lookup: CDR1 LNHNV, CDR2 YYDKDF (reference sequence). The CDR3 covers 14 residues. CDR3 region: CATRVLLSTDTQYF. Written as DNA, the CDR3 is TGTGCCACCCGGGTACTATTAAGCACAGATACGCAGTATTTT.

This clonotype appeared a few times. The chain has TRBV7-8 and TRBJ2-7; D ambiguous. Trimming pared 1 base from V and 6 bases from J, leaving 7 bases between. The length of the CDR3 is 12 residues. Germline CDR1 is SGHVS and CDR2 is FQNEAQ. CDR3 amino acids: CASSLVMFEQYF. The CDR3 DNA follows: TGTGCCAGCAGCTTAGTTATGTTCGAGCAGTACTTC.

By proportion, this clonotype is medium-sized (0.01 to 0.1%). The CDR3 sequence: CASSLAGVGETQYF. The CDR3 bases are TGTGCCAGCAGTTTAGCGGGAGTCGGGGAGACCCAGTACTTC. The chain couples TRBV12-3 or TRBV12-4 to TRBJ2-5; weak D call: TRBD2 (5 bases). The CDR3 has 14 amino acids. V was pared by 0 bases and J by 5 bases, with 10 bases between.

This clonotype was counted ten times or more. The J gene is TRBJ2-4, the V gene TRBV29-1; possibly TRBD1 or TRBD2 for D (5 bases each). The CDR3 extends over 14 amino acids. In germline, CDR1 is SQVTM, CDR2 ANQGSEA. V lost 4 bases, J lost 0 bases, and 10 bases lay in between. For the CDR3, the DNA is TGCAGCGTTGCGAGAGGGACAGCCAAAAACATTCAGTACTTC. Translation: CSVARGTAKNIQYF.

There are many counts of this clonotype. The CDR3 DNA reads TGTGCCACCAAGACTAGCGACTCCGCGAACACCGGGGAGCTGTTTTTT. It specifies CATKTSDSANTGELFF. This chain links TRBV12-3 or TRBV12-4 with TRBJ2-2; 8 bases are shared with TRBD2. The CDR3 consists of 16 residues. The V gene end was trimmed by 10 bases and the J gene end by 0 bases; junction bases not matched to a gene: 10.

The chain joins TRBV2 to TRBJ1-5, with D perhaps TRBD1 (5 bases). V gave up 3 bases and J gave up 5 bases, with 11 bases separating them. The CDR3 totals 14 residues. Germline-derived CDR1 and CDR2 are SNHLY and FYNNEI. CDR3: CASSEGGMHQPQHF. The CDR3 DNA follows: TGTGCCAGCAGTGAGGGGGGGATGCATCAGCCCCAGCATTTT.

At least ten counts were recorded for this clonotype. This rearrangement joins TRBV7-3 to TRBJ2-5; tentative D call: TRBD2 (6 bases). This CDR3 has 15 amino acids. The germline V gene has CDR1 SGHTA and CDR2 FQGTGA. V lost 5 bases and J 2 bases, leaving 15 bases between the germline ends. CDR3 in amino acids: CASSPTIGTQETQYF. CDR3 coding DNA: TGTGCCAGCAGCCCGACCATCGGGACTCAAGAGACCCAGTACTTC.

The rearrangement joins TRBV7-8 to TRBJ1-2; no clear D. The CDR3 is 15 amino acids. CDR1 and CDR2 (germline): SGHVS, FQNEAQ. V gave up 4 bases and J gave up 6 bases, with 18 bases separating them. CDR3 coding DNA: TGTGCCAGCAGCTCAGACCCTACCCCACCCCATGGCTACACCTTC. Its translation is CASSSDPTPPHGYTF.

This clonotype was detected many times. The chain is built from TRBV20-1 and TRBJ2-4, with D possibly TRBD2 on 6 matching bases. This CDR3 is 14 amino acids long. Germline V gives CDR1 DFQATT, CDR2 SNEGSKA (reference sequence). The CDR3 DNA sequence: TGCAGCCTGATGGGGGGAGTTACCAAAAACATTCAGTACTTC. Protein product: CSLMGGVTKNIQYF.

This clonotype was seen a handful of times. The genes are TRBV12-3 or TRBV12-4 and TRBJ2-5, with D possibly being TRBD1 (5 bases). The CDR3 sequence is 13 residues long. Trimming removed 3 bases from V and 7 bases from J, with 12 bases in between. CDR3 loop: CASSFGREGTQYF. For the CDR3, the DNA is TGTGCCAGCAGTTTTGGCAGGGAAGGGACCCAGTACTTC.

The chain is built from TRBV11-2 and TRBJ2-7; 12 positions agree with TRBD2. V gave up 6 bases and J gave up 7 bases; unmatched junction bases: 10. The CDR3 covers 15 residues. Germline V gene lookup returns CDR1 SGHAT and CDR2 FQNNGV. CDR3 nucleotide sequence: TGTGCCAGCAGTCCCCTGACTAGCGGGAGCGGTGAGCAGTACTTC. Its protein is CASSPLTSGSGEQYF.

This clonotype showed up many times. The chain combines TRBV20-1 with TRBJ2-7, with 8 bases fitting TRBD1. Germline CDR1 and CDR2: DFQATT and SNEGSKA (reference sequence). This CDR3 is built from 15 residues. V dropped 0 bases and J dropped 1; count of bases not matched to a gene: 5. CDR3: CSAREGQGASYEQYF. CDR3 DNA: TGCAGTGCTAGAGAAGGACAGGGAGCTTCCTACGAGCAGTACTTC.

The chain is built from TRBV6-2 or TRBV6-3 and TRBJ1-1; D is possibly TRBD1 (5 bases). There are 14 residues in the CDR3. CDR1 MNHEY and CDR2 SVGEGT come from the germline V gene. The CDR3 spells CASSGSMANTEAFF. As DNA, the CDR3 is TGTGCTTCATCAGGGTCAATGGCGAACACTGAAGCTTTCTTT.

CDR3 in amino acids: CASSSPGQGNTEAFF. The CDR3 coding sequence is TGTGCCAGCAGTTCTCCGGGACAGGGGAACACTGAAGCTTTCTTT. This chain uses TRBV27 with TRBJ1-1, with 9 bases aligning to TRBD1. Trimming at V came to 4 bases and at J to 1 base, leaving 4 bases not matched to a gene. CDR3 length: 15 residues. CDR1 and CDR2 from the germline V gene are MNHEY and SMNVEV (reference sequence).

In this sample, this clonotype turned up many times. V gene TRBV12-3 or TRBV12-4 combines with J gene TRBJ2-5; TRBD2 agrees at 13 bases. With V trimmed by 4 bases and J by 5 bases, 10 bases remained unmatched. This CDR3 has 17 amino acids. The CDR3 reads CASSSSGLAGAQETQYF. The CDR3 DNA reads as TGTGCCAGCAGTTCCTCAGGACTAGCGGGAGCTCAGGAGACCCAGTACTTC.

This clonotype has ten or more counts. V usage is TRBV11-2 and J usage is TRBJ2-5; weak D call: TRBD2 (5 bases). Germline values: CDR1 SGHAT, CDR2 FQNNGV. The CDR3 is 15 residues long. V dropped 0 bases and J dropped 5 bases, with 13 bases sitting between them. CDR3 amino acids: CASSLEAVEGETQYF. The CDR3 nucleotides read TGTGCCAGCAGCTTAGAAGCGGTAGAGGGTGAGACCCAGTACTTC.

This chain uses TRBV6-1 with TRBJ1-1; no clear D gene. The V and J ends lost 7 bases and 0 bases respectively, with 18 bases between them. Germline V gives CDR1 MNHNS, CDR2 SASEGT. This CDR3 region has 16 residues. CDR3 DNA sequence: TGTGCCAGCATCAAGCAAAAGGCCCCTATGAACACTGAAGCTTTCTTT. Protein: CASIKQKAPMNTEAFF.

The V call is TRBV6-2 or TRBV6-3, the J call TRBJ1-2, with 7 bases identical to TRBD1. The CDR3 extends over 14 amino acids. With 6 bases clipped from V and 3 bases from J, the junction kept 7 bases outside the gene matches. Germline CDR1 reads MNHEY; CDR2 reads SVGEGT. CDR3 amino acids: CASSPDREDYGYTF. Written as DNA, the CDR3 is TGTGCCAGCAGCCCCGACAGGGAGGACTATGGCTACACCTTC.

This clonotype was observed many times. The CDR3 DNA is TGTGCCAGCAGTTTCTCCCCAGGTGCGGGAGAGACCCAGTACTTC. It codes for CASSFSPGAGETQYF. This rearrangement joins TRBV27 to TRBJ2-5, with D perhaps matching TRBD2 (5 bases). The germline CDR1 and CDR2 sequences are MNHEY and SMNVEV (reference sequence). This CDR3 comprises 15 residues. The ends were cut back, 3 bases at V and 4 bases at J, with 15 bases in the middle.

This clonotype was picked up many times. This chain connects TRBV12-3 or TRBV12-4 to TRBJ1-1, with 8 bases fitting TRBD1. V trimming: 3 bases; J trimming: 4 bases; junction bases outside the gene matches: 19. This CDR3 is 19 amino acids long. CDR3 region: CASSFRSPGTGVFGTEAFF. Here the CDR3 DNA reads TGTGCCAGCAGTTTCCGATCCCCCGGGACAGGAGTTTTCGGCACTGAAGCTTTCTTT.

The table lists this clonotype with many counts. The chain employs TRBV20-1 and TRBJ1-5; TRBD1 aligns across 8 bases. CDR1 and CDR2 (germline): DFQATT, SNEGSKA (reference sequence). V gave up 4 bases and J gave up 1 base; unmatched junction bases: 6. The CDR3 is 15 amino acids. This chain's CDR3 is CSATGQGISNQPQHF. CDR3 bases: TGCAGTGCTACCGGACAGGGCATAAGCAATCAGCCCCAGCATTTT.

This clonotype was counted at least ten times. This rearrangement joins TRBV12-3 or TRBV12-4 to TRBJ2-2; no clear D gene. Trimming took 0 bases from V and 1 from J, leaving 12 bases between them. The CDR3 has 17 amino acids. In nucleotides, the CDR3 is TGTGCCAGCAGTTTAGCGCGGAGTGGCGGGAACACCGGGGAGCTGTTTTTT. Its protein product is CASSLARSGGNTGELFF.

V and J are TRBV12-3 or TRBV12-4 and TRBJ2-7; D call uncertain. CDR3 length: 16 residues. Between the trimmed V and J ends, which lost 1 base and 0 bases, there was a span of 13 bases. CDR3 in amino acids: CASSLVGRHSSYEQYF. CDR3 nucleotides: TGTGCCAGCAGTTTAGTTGGGCGGCACAGCTCCTACGAGCAGTACTTC.

The table lists this clonotype with many counts. V usage is TRBV6-2 or TRBV6-3 and J usage is TRBJ1-5; no reliable D call. V lost 8 bases and J lost 5, with 13 bases in between. This CDR3 has 13 amino acids. The germline V gene encodes CDR1 MNHEY and CDR2 SVGEGT. The CDR3 nucleotides read TGTGCCAGCTCTCGGCAGGCTGATCAGCCCCAGCATTTT. Translated, it gives CASSRQADQPQHF.

Only one count was recorded for this clonotype. V and J are TRBV12-3 or TRBV12-4 and TRBJ2-7; 12 positions match TRBD1. The CDR3 has 13 amino acids. V dropped 5 bases and J dropped 7; count of bases not matched to a gene: 3. Written as DNA, the CDR3 is TGTGCCAGCAGTGGGACAGGGGGCAATGAGCAGTACTTC. It translates to CASSGTGGNEQYF.

At least ten counts were recorded for this clonotype. This chain uses TRBV30 with TRBJ1-5, with no clear D. Trimming left V 2 bases short and J 7 bases short, with 12 bases between. This CDR3 region has 13 residues. Germline CDR1 is GTSNPN and CDR2 is SVGIG (reference sequence). The CDR3, as DNA: TGTGCCTGGAGTCGGGGAGAGCGCCAGCCCCAGCATTTT. Its protein product is CAWSRGERQPQHF.

This sequence joins TRBV6-1 and TRBJ1-6; 9 bases line up with TRBD1. The V gene end was trimmed by 3 bases and the J gene end by 0 bases; junction bases not matched to a gene: 6. The CDR3 is 18 amino acids. Germline assignment: CDR1 MNHNS and CDR2 SASEGT. The CDR3 nucleotides read TGTGCCAGCAGTGACGGGGACAGGGCCATCTCCTATAATTCACCCCTCCACTTT. This translates into CASSDGDRAISYNSPLHF.

This clonotype was counted at least ten times. This chain connects TRBV7-8 to TRBJ2-7; D gene uncertain. The CDR3 loop spans 13 amino acids. Between the trimmed V and J ends, which lost 2 bases and 3 bases, there was a span of 8 bases. CDR1 SGHVS and CDR2 FQNEAQ come from the germline V gene. The DNA for the CDR3 is TGTGCCAGCAGCTTAAGGATAGACTACGAGCAGTACTTC. Translated, it gives CASSLRIDYEQYF.